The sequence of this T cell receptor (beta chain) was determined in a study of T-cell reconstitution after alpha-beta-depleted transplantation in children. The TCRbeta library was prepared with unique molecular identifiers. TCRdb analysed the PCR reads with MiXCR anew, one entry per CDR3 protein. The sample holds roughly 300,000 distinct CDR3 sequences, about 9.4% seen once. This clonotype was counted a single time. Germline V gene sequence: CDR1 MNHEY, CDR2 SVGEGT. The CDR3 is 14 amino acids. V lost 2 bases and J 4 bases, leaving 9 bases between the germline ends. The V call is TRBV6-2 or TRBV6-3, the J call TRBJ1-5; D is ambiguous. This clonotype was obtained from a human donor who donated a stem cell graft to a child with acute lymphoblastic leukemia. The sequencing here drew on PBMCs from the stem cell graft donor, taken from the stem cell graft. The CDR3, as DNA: TGTGCCAGCAGTTACGCCTACAGAAATCAGCCCCAGCATTTT. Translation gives CASSYAYRNQPQHF.